The 9 T cell receptor beta chains below were found in one sample sequenced in a study of T cells in Graves' hyperthyroidism and ophthalmopathy. From RNA transcripts, TCR beta CDR3 regions were amplified. In the first-round RT-PCR of the TCR CDR3, the HTBI primer set was used. TCRdb used MiXCR to reprocess the multiplex PCR reads, holding one entry per CDR3 protein. The table includes 650,000 to 800,000 distinct CDR3 sequences, approximately 42% detected once. The sample was peripheral blood or thyroid tissue (not recorded which). These TCRs come from an adult man with Graves' disease, either hyperthyroidism or ophthalmopathy (not recorded which).

This clonotype turned up a few times. The J gene is TRBJ1-3, the V gene TRBV5-8; a possible D gene is TRBD1 (5 bases). Germline-derived CDR1 and CDR2 are SGHTS and YDEGEE. V was trimmed by 4 bases and J by 0 bases, leaving 14 bases between them. The CDR3 has 16 residues. In DNA form, the CDR3 reads TGTGCCAGCAGCCGATCTACAGGCCGCTCTGGAAACACCATATATTTT. This translates into CASSRSTGRSGNTIYF. The full variable domain, completed using reference TRBV5-8 and TRBJ1-3, is EAGVTQSPTHLIKTRGQQATLRCSPISGHTSVYWYQQALGLGLQFLLWYDEGEERNRGNFPPRFSGRQFPNYSSELNVNALELEDSALYLCASSRSTGRSGNTIYFGEGSWLTVV.

This chain joins TRBV7-9 and TRBJ2-7; perhaps TRBD1 as D (6 bases). Trimming shortened V by 0 bases and J by 1 base, and 10 bases separated the two germline ends. The CDR3 length is 15 residues. Germline V gene data show CDR1 as SEHNR and CDR2 as FQNEAQ (reference sequence). DNA for the CDR3: TGTGCCAGCAGCTTAGCGACAGGAGGTTCCTACGAGCAGTACTTC. This codes for CASSLATGGSYEQYF.

J is TRBJ1-6 and V is TRBV20-1; D remains ambiguous. V shed 2 bases and J shed 6 bases, with 11 bases lying between them. Germline V gene sequence: CDR1 DFQATT, CDR2 SNEGSKA (reference sequence). CDR3 size: 14 residues. This CDR3 reads CSARPGPGNSPLHF. DNA of the CDR3: TGCAGTGCTAGACCGGGCCCGGGTAATTCACCCCTCCACTTT.

Comments on this clonotype: A read error is possible here, since a much larger clone lies one base away. This chain uses TRBV20-1 with TRBJ1-2, with 8 nucleotides matching TRBD1. The CDR3 sequence is 14 residues long. Unmatched junction bases numbered 15, after V lost 6 bases and J lost 9 bases. Germline-derived CDR1 and CDR2 are DFQATT and SNEGSKA (reference sequence). CDR3 in amino acids: CSATLGSGGDRYTF. The DNA of the CDR3 is TGCAGTGCAACGCTTGGATCAGGGGGCGATCGCTACACCTTC.

The CDR3 bases are TGTGCCAGCATCTCGGGGGTAACCGGGGAGCTGTTTTTT. It specifies CASISGVTGELFF. The rearrangement uses TRBV7-3 and TRBJ2-2; TRBD2 might be the D (6 bases). V lost 7 bases and J 5 bases, leaving 11 bases between the germline ends. The CDR3 sequence is 13 residues long. Germline V CDR1 and CDR2: SGHTA, FQGTGA.

This clonotype was observed many times. The chain joins TRBV7-2 to TRBJ1-6; D remains unclear. V gave up 7 bases and J gave up 10 bases, with 11 bases separating them. Germline V gene data show CDR1 as SGHTA and CDR2 as FQGNSA. This CDR3 is 12 amino acids long. DNA of the CDR3: TGTGCCAGCACCCCCGGCGGATCACCCCTCCACTTT. Its translation: CASTPGGSPLHF.

This clonotype occurred many times. The chain carries TRBV19 and TRBJ2-6; no firm D call. Trimming took 6 bases from V and 1 from J, leaving 4 bases between them. Germline V gives CDR1 LNHDA, CDR2 SQIVND (reference sequence). The CDR3 runs to 13 residues. The CDR3 bases are TGTGCCAGTAGAAAATCTGGGGCCAACGTCCTGACTTTC. It translates to CASRKSGANVLTF.

This clonotype was seen more than once but under ten times. This chain connects TRBV12-3 or TRBV12-4 to TRBJ2-5; either TRBD1 or TRBD2 may supply D (6 bases each). Trimming took off 5 bases at V and 5 bases at J, with 18 bases between the two ends. The CDR3 is 15 amino acids. CDR3 DNA sequence: TGTGCCAGCAGTATGGTGGGGGGCCGGGGGGAGACCCAGTACTTC. It is translated as CASSMVGGRGETQYF.

A word on this clonotype: One junction end disagrees with the germline gene, perhaps due to a read error. The genes are TRBV10-2 and TRBJ2-7; D gene ambiguous. This CDR3 contains 13 residues. From germline, CDR1 is WSHSY and CDR2 SAAADI. The chain's CDR3 is CASSFKTAYEQYF. Here the CDR3 DNA reads TGTGCCAGCAGTTTTAAAACAGCCTACGAGCAGTACTTC.